The 22 T cell receptor beta chains presented below share a single source sample, sequenced in a study of T cell responses to AZD1222 COVID-19 vaccine. Here immunoSEQ multiplex PCR was the method, and the copy in TCRdb shows in-frame clones only, minus some. Here the sample spans 150,000 to 200,000 clones, 88% being singletons. The sequencing used peripheral blood, collected 28 days after the second AZD1222 dose. The source is an adult who received the AZD1222 COVID-19 vaccine.

J is TRBJ2-5 and V is TRBV5-1; 9 bases line up with TRBD2. The CDR3 runs to 17 residues. The junction had 15 bases not matched to a gene; V was cut back by 4 bases and J by 5 bases. In germline, CDR1 is SGHRS, CDR2 YFSETQ. The CDR3 loop is CASSDTTLAGVKETQYF. Here the CDR3 DNA reads TGCGCCAGCAGCGACACGACTTTAGCGGGGGTGAAGGAGACCCAGTACTTC.

The chain uses TRBV9 and TRBJ2-7, with D uncertain. The V gene's germline CDR1 is SGDLS and CDR2 YYNGEE. V was trimmed by 0 bases and J by 1 base, leaving 14 bases between them. The CDR3 sequence is 16 residues long. The CDR3 reads CASSVAPGASSYEQYF. In DNA form, the CDR3 reads TGTGCCAGCAGCGTAGCTCCAGGCGCTAGTTCCTACGAGCAGTACTTC.

The chain recombines TRBV5-6 with TRBJ1-2; the D gene is possibly TRBD1 (6 bases). Trimming shortened V by 3 bases and J by 0 bases, and 9 bases separated the two germline ends. Per the germline V gene, CDR1 is SGHDT and CDR2 is YYEEEE. The CDR3 runs 14 residues. The CDR3: CASSYGTTNYGYTF. CDR3 nucleotides: TGTGCCAGCAGCTACGGGACAACTAACTATGGCTACACCTTC.

The chain carries TRBV10-3 and TRBJ2-7; 13 bases line up with TRBD2. Trimming at V came to 6 bases and at J to 7 bases, leaving 6 bases not matched to a gene. CDR1 and CDR2 (germline): ENHRY, SYGVKD. There are 14 residues in the CDR3. Here the CDR3 DNA reads TGTGCCATCAGAGCTGGACTAGCGGGGGTAGAGCAGTACTTC. Its protein is CAIRAGLAGVEQYF.

J is TRBJ1-5 and V is TRBV12-1. TRBV12-1 is reported as a pseudogene. The CDR3 runs to 16 residues. CDR3 coding DNA: TGTGCCAGCAGCTTTGACTTTACCCGAAGCAATCAGCCCCAGCATTTT. It yields the protein CASSFDFTRSNQPQHF.

The V call is TRBV5-6, the J call TRBJ1-2; TRBD1 matches at 7 bases. This CDR3 has 16 residues. With 4 bases clipped from V and 10 bases from J, the junction kept 19 bases outside the gene matches. Per germline, CDR1 SGHDT and CDR2 YYEEEE. The CDR3 DNA reads as TGTGCCAGCAGCGCGCCGGGACAGTTCCTACCGCGGAACTACACCTTC. This sequence encodes CASSAPGQFLPRNYTF.

The count of this clone is one. The chain couples TRBV3-1 (or the pseudogene TRBV3-2) to TRBJ1-1; no clear D gene. CDR1 is LGHDT and CDR2 is YNNKEL in the germline V gene (reference sequence). Trimming pared 5 bases from V and 3 bases from J, leaving 7 bases between. This CDR3 spans 12 amino acids. The CDR3 bases are TGTGCCAGCAGCGAACGGTACACTGAAGCTTTCTTT. It translates to CASSERYTEAFF.

The chain joins TRBV9 to TRBJ2-3; TRBD1 aligns across 9 bases. CDR3 length: 14 amino acids. V lost 2 bases and J lost 4; bases outside the gene matches: 2. CDR1 and CDR2 from the germline V gene are SGDLS and YYNGEE. CDR3 in amino acids: CASSVTGGPDTQYF. The DNA for the CDR3 is TGTGCCAGCAGCGTGACAGGGGGGCCAGATACGCAGTATTTT.

The V and J genes are TRBV28 and TRBJ1-1; weak D call: TRBD1 (5 bases). Germline CDR1 reads MDHEN; CDR2 reads SYDVKM. The length of the CDR3 is 12 residues. The CDR3 reads CATGRLGDEAFF. In DNA, the CDR3 is TGTGCAACCGGAAGGTTGGGGGATGAAGCTTTCTTT.

The chain employs TRBV4-2 and TRBJ1-6, with D possibly matching TRBD1 (6 bases). Germline V gene lookup returns CDR1 LGHNA and CDR2 YNFKEQ. There are 17 residues in the CDR3. The V and J ends lost 0 bases and 0 bases respectively, with 9 bases between them. The CDR3 protein is CASSQDRGDSYNSPLHF. The CDR3 DNA reads TGTGCCAGCAGCCAAGATAGGGGGGACTCCTATAATTCACCCCTCCACTTT.

The rearrangement joins TRBV6-1 to TRBJ2-2; no clear D. Germline assignment: CDR1 MNHNS and CDR2 SASEGT. V shed 0 bases and J shed 0 bases, with 14 bases lying between them. The CDR3 has 18 residues. This CDR3 reads CASSEALSPHPNTGELFF. Written as DNA, the CDR3 is TGTGCCAGCAGTGAAGCCCTAAGCCCACACCCGAACACCGGGGAGCTGTTTTTT.

This clone has only a few counts. V is TRBV12-3 or TRBV12-4 and J is TRBJ2-1; possibly TRBD2 for D (6 bases). Trimming stripped 4 bases from V and 7 bases from J, with 11 bases between. The CDR3 runs 13 residues. The CDR3 bases are TGTGCCAGCAGTTCCCGACTAGTAAATGAGCAGTTCTTC. This gives the protein CASSSRLVNEQFF.

The chain employs TRBV7-3 and TRBJ2-1, with 7 nucleotides matching TRBD1. CDR1 and CDR2 from the germline V gene are SGHTA and FQGTGA. The CDR3 runs to 18 residues. The trim removed 5 bases at V and 7 bases at J, leaving 20 bases unmatched. CDR3 sequence: CASSAHLLGGEKLNEQFF. Written as DNA, the CDR3 is TGTGCCAGCAGCGCTCACTTGCTAGGGGGCGAAAAGTTGAATGAGCAGTTCTTC.

V and J are TRBV30 and TRBJ2-1; D might be TRBD1 or TRBD2, each matching 6 bases. CDR1 and CDR2 (germline): GTSNPN, SVGIG (reference sequence). CDR3 size: 14 residues. V was pared by 7 bases and J by 3 bases, with 16 bases between. The CDR3 region has the DNA TGTGCCTCCCACGCGAAGGGGGGCTACAATGAGCAGTTCTTC. Encoded protein: CASHAKGGYNEQFF.

This clone was seen a single time. The chain employs TRBV4-3 and TRBJ1-6; 7 bases match TRBD1. From germline, CDR1 is LGHNA and CDR2 YSLEER. With 1 base clipped from V and 3 bases from J, the junction kept 6 bases outside the gene matches. CDR3 length: 17 residues. The CDR3 region is CASSQVTHRGYNSPLHF. Written as DNA, the CDR3 is TGCGCCAGCAGCCAAGTTACGCACAGGGGCTATAATTCACCCCTCCACTTT.

The chain is built from TRBV13 and TRBJ2-1, with 16 bases fitting TRBD2. With V trimmed by 5 bases and J by 2 bases, 0 bases remained unmatched. The germline V gene encodes CDR1 PRHDT and CDR2 FYEKMQ (reference sequence). The CDR3 has 16 residues. The CDR3 coding sequence is TGTGCCAGCAGCGGGACTAGCGGGGGGGCCTACAATGAGCAGTTCTTC. Translating it yields CASSGTSGGAYNEQFF.

This clone was seen just once. CDR3 coding DNA: TGTGCCAGCAGACGGACAGGCTTCTACGAGCAGTACTTC. Protein: CASRRTGFYEQYF. The J gene is TRBJ2-7, the V gene TRBV12-1; TRBD1 was called by the table and not checked on the DNA. TRBV12-1 constitutes a pseudogene. This CDR3 contains 13 residues.

J is TRBJ1-6 and V is TRBV15; D not certain. This CDR3 comprises 16 residues. V was pared by 0 bases and J by 0 bases, with 6 bases between. Germline values: CDR1 LNHNV, CDR2 YYDKDF (reference sequence). The CDR3 coding sequence is TGTGCCACCAGCAGAGATCCAAGCTCCTATAATTCACCCCTCCACTTT. Translated, it gives CATSRDPSSYNSPLHF.

The gene calls are TRBV7-3 and TRBJ2-4; D possibly corresponds to TRBD1 (5 bases). The V end was cut by 4 bases, the J end by 0 bases, with 16 bases between. Germline V gene data show CDR1 as SGHTA and CDR2 as FQGTGA. The CDR3 is 17 amino acids. CDR3 coding DNA: TGTGCCAGCAGCTCGACAGCTACTCTACTAGCCAAAAACATTCAGTACTTC. Amino acid sequence: CASSSTATLLAKNIQYF. Full variable domain (missing parts from reference TRBV7-3 and TRBJ2-4): GAGVSQTPSNKVTEKGKYVELRCDPISGHTALYWYRQSLGQGPEFLIYFQGTGAADDSGLPNDRFFAVRPEGSVSTLKIQRTERGDSAVYLCASSSTATLLAKNIQYFGAGTRLSVL.

V gene TRBV15 combines with J gene TRBJ2-7, with 11 bases aligning to TRBD2. The CDR3 extends over 15 amino acids. J lost 6 bases, V lost 1 base, and 5 bases had no gene match. The V gene's germline CDR1 is LNHNV and CDR2 YYDKDF (reference sequence). CDR3 sequence reads: CATSRAGSGGAEQYF. CDR3 sequence (DNA): TGTGCCACCAGCAGAGCGGGTAGCGGGGGGGCCGAGCAGTACTTC.

Written as DNA, the CDR3 is TGTGCCAGCAGCGTTGGACAGGGGCCCACCCTCTCCTCCCAAGAGACCCAGTACTTC. Encoded protein: CASSVGQGPTLSSQETQYF. The chain is built from TRBV9 and TRBJ2-5; 9 bases are a match to TRBD1. This CDR3 contains 19 residues. The junction had 15 bases not matched to a gene; V was cut back by 2 bases and J by 1 base. Germline values: CDR1 SGDLS, CDR2 YYNGEE.

The rearrangement joins TRBV7-9 to TRBJ1-6; TRBD1 agrees at 10 bases. The CDR3 has 14 residues. The V segment lost 5 bases and the J segment 10 bases; nucleotides outside the gene matches: 5. Germline V CDR1 and CDR2: SEHNR, FQNEAQ (reference sequence). CDR3 sequence reads: CASSPGQGGSPLHF. The CDR3 DNA reads as TGTGCCAGCAGCCCTGGACAGGGGGGATCACCCCTCCACTTT. Filled out from reference TRBV7-9 and TRBJ1-6, the complete variable domain reads DTGVSQNPRHKITKRGQNVTFRCDPISEHNRLYWYRQTLGQGPEFLTYFQNEAQLEKSRLLSDRFSAERPKGSFSTLEIQRTEQGDSAMYLCASSPGQGGSPLHFGNGTRLTVT.